Described below is a single TCR beta chain sequence and its context. This entry belongs to a study of blood T cell repertoires in COVID-19. Study-level information: Samples taken during acute and convalescent COVID-19 were collected in the United States, Italy and Spain.

The table came from immunoSEQ multiplex PCR; TCRdb's copy has only in-frame clones and leaves some out. The table records about 300,000 clones, nearly 90% of them present only once. Ages ranged from about 18 to 90 years, with residence in more than 20 US areas. V lost 3 bases and J 0 bases, leaving 14 bases between the germline ends. CDR3 size: 16 residues. CDR1 and CDR2 (germline): SGHAT, FQNNGV. This chain joins TRBV11-2 and TRBJ1-1; a possible D gene is TRBD1 (6 bases). The sequenced material came from PBMCs or T cells enriched from blood (not recorded which). The sequence derives from a woman aged 18-29 years with acute COVID-19. CDR3 loop: CASSFTGTFMNTEAFF. Written as DNA, the CDR3 is TGTGCCAGCAGCTTTACCGGGACATTCATGAACACTGAAGCTTTCTTT.